The clone carrying this T cell receptor (beta chain) was detected only once. This record comes from a study of CD8 T cells in Susac syndrome. The germline V gene has CDR1 SNHLY and CDR2 FYNNEI. This CDR3 has 12 residues. With 7 bases clipped from V and 6 bases from J, the junction kept 4 bases outside the gene matches. Reverse transcription of about 0.45 to 1 ug RNA was carried out with random hexamers. The authors amplified TCR beta CDR3 across 54 Vbeta and 13 Jbeta using immunoSEQ multiplex PCR. MiXCR, applied by TCRdb to the immunoSEQ multiplex PCR reads, yields one record per CDR3 protein. The sample lists 150,000 to 180,000 distinct CDR3 sequences, 94% occurring once. From blood CD8+ and CD4+ T cells, the TCR beta chain was sequenced.

The chain joins TRBV2 to TRBJ2-3; 7 bases are a match to TRBD2. Specimen: CD8+ T cells from PBMCs. This receptor was taken from a human donor with multiple sclerosis. The CDR3 here is CASTGRTDTQYF. CDR3 bases: TGTGCCAGCACCGGGAGGACGGATACGCAGTATTTT.